This TCR beta chain is drawn from a study of cytomegalovirus exposure and HLA in healthy donors (dated by TCRdb to the late 2010s). Context from the whole study: In an earlier analysis of 550 to 750 of the donors, under 300 Gb of sequence data and 90 million to 120 million unique TCR beta sequences from 180 million or so T cells were reported. Around 300 gigabases of sequencing data and approximately 80 million unique TCR sequences were included in an early release covering about 600 HLA-typed donors. Of the roughly 420 genotyped donors, approximately 80% were placed in the genetic ancestry cluster associated with self-reported Caucasian donors. The study aimed to test whether cataloging public T cell receptors could reveal signatures of past pathogen exposure. The study used immunosequencing to profile the T cell repertoires of 670 or so subjects and linked those repertoires to cytomegalovirus serostatus. In addition to the first cohort of 666 subjects, a separate validation cohort of 120 different subjects was used. High-throughput TCR immunosequencing, statistical association of individual TCRs with disease status, and machine learning were combined to predict cytomegalovirus infection status. A later analysis re-examined previously published TCR beta repertoires from 500 to 700 donors and added high-resolution HLA genotyping to investigate patterns of TCR occurrence. In the later analysis, no new phenotypic data were used to find candidate immune exposures; instead, reliance was placed on TCR beta sequences and their occurrence across donors. An earlier analysis of 500 to 650 of the donors applied high-throughput TCR beta sequencing to assess whether each TCR beta V gene segment acted as functional or pseudogenic. Donor age, sex, ethnicity and CMV serostatus were compiled alongside the repertoire data. A later genetic analysis used genome-wide SNP genotypes for about 60% of the 666 donors, treating that subset as a discovery cohort. All discovery cohort repertoires had been generated on a single sequencing platform. Class I and class II HLA loci were covered by the typing at four-digit resolution. The number of typed donors differed by locus: about 620-630 for A, B, C, DRB1 and DQB1; approximately 520 for DQA1; 606 for DPA1; and about 470 for DPB1. A handful of DR-DQ haplotypes were handled as single units for association and clustering because linkage in the cohort was strong. Among roughly 400 genotyped donors of the cohort, an average of approximately 240,000 unique TCR beta nucleotide sequences were sequenced per donor, roughly a sixth of them non-productive. Points the paper makes about the study in general: Specific HLA alleles were associated with 15,000 to 20,000 TCR beta sequences at a false discovery rate of 0.05 in a later analysis. A later analysis found that HLA-associated TCR beta chains were more clonally expanded and had lower generation probabilities than equally common non-associated chains. According to a later analysis, parvovirus B19, influenza, CMV and Epstein-Barr virus appeared linked to several top co-occurrence clusters. Because some donors lacked HLA typing at each locus, the association tests relied only on the typed subset. The 87-base-pair reads could not distinguish some IMGT-functional V segments, including TRBV6-2 and TRBV6-3, so those segments were excluded. A later analysis found that TCR association rates varied across HLA loci, with DRB1 alleles showing the most associated TCRs and HLA-C alleles the fewest. A further reported finding was that TCR beta sequences accurately predicted the HLA-A and HLA-B alleles for most subjects in the first cohort. The classifier was reported to diagnose cytomegalovirus status with high specificity and sensitivity in both the original and validation cohorts. In an earlier analysis of approximately 600 of the donors, most TCR beta V segments were observed in productive rearrangements about 87% or about 30% of the time, broadly matching IMGT annotations. The earlier analysis of approximately 590 of the donors excluded over 15 rarely observed V segments, including chromosome 9 orphons, because counts were too low. According to a later genetic analysis, donors in an Asian-associated ancestry cluster had fewer N-insertions in productive TCRs than the approximately 700-donor mean. Three of the identified cytomegalovirus-associated TCR beta chains were confirmed in vitro to be specific for cytomegalovirus antigens. Correlated functional status among segregating V segments might be attributable to linkage disequilibrium, but an unknown experimental factor could not be ruled out. A cluster of highly shared sequence variants was judged likely to be a technical artifact of the sequencing pipeline. The study gave a list of more than 150 TCR beta chains associated with cytomegalovirus. Only TCR beta chains were sequenced in this cohort, and the absence of alpha or paired-chain data limited detectable features. A later analysis found that most CMV-associated TCR beta chains appeared HLA-restricted, with HLA associations seemingly driven largely by CMV exposure. Immune exposure information for the cohort was limited to CMV serostatus. Assigning TCR associations to individual alleles was difficult when HLA alleles, especially DR and DQ, strongly co-occurred. Most TCR sequences were seen in very few donors, while some public TCRs were found in many individuals. Sequencing depth was assumed to be roughly uniform across donors in the presence/absence analyses, though that assumption may not hold. A later genetic analysis associated a missense DCLRE1C variant with V-gene and J-gene trimming of TCR beta chains, and an independent cohort replicated the association. The authors suggested that the approach could potentially be extended to other disease states and immunological phenotypes.

About this clone: This receptor's antigen is unknown. No quality values exist for individual bases; no much larger clone is one base distant.

The library was produced with the immunoSEQ multiplex PCR assay. The multiplex PCR relied on a mix of 60 forward primers for TCR Vbeta segments and 13 reverse primers for TCR Jbeta segments. The CDR3 region of rearranged TCR beta genes was amplified from genomic DNA by a multiplex PCR assay. On the Illumina HiSeq System, the amplified TCR beta libraries were sequenced as 87-base-pair reads. The study's own analysis went as follows. A later analysis tallied around 80 million unique TCR beta chains across the 666 repertoires, and approximately 12 million of those chains were shared by two or more donors. A nearest-neighbor algorithm error-corrected the raw reads and collapsed the reads into unique sequences, merging closely related sequences to remove PCR and sequencing errors. Alignment of CDR3 sequences to IMGT reference sequences was used to assign V, D and J gene segments. For a sequence to be retained, at least a six-nucleotide match to both a V gene segment and a J gene segment was required. A rearrangement was called productive if the CDR3 had no stop codons and remained in frame with V and J, and every other rearrangement was called non-productive. Following IMGT convention, CDR3 was defined as the stretch from the second conserved V-encoded cysteine to the conserved J-encoded phenylalanine. The earlier analysis of 550 to 650 of the donors excluded any sequence lacking an unambiguous match to a single V gene segment. An earlier analysis of almost 600 of the donors classified V segments as functional when productive rearrangements were above 56.7% and as segregating when the standard deviation between donors was above 5%. A statistical classification framework was built to diagnose cytomegalovirus status from the catalog of TCR beta chain sequences. In a later analysis, TCR nucleotide sequences were compared against IMGT/GENE-DB human TR gene sequences so that V and J genes could be assigned. A later analysis assigned CDR3 sequences and most-parsimonious VDJ recombination scenarios with the TCRdist pipeline. In a later analysis, each TCR beta chain was defined by its CDR3 amino acid sequence together with its V-gene family, and reads without a unique V-gene family were excluded. In a later analysis, approximately 640 highly shared, low-generation-probability nucleotide sequences were removed to address suspected cross-contamination and a sequencing artifact. In a later analysis, a clonal expansion index was calculated for each public chain from normalized within-repertoire ranks of inferred template counts. In a later analysis, generation probabilities were computed using a VDJ recombination model fitted to out-of-frame rearrangements, and the results were checked against IGoR. A later analysis scored TCR-TCR, TCR-HLA and TCR-CMV co-occurrence with hypergeometric tests, applying a repertoire-size bias correction to TCR pairs. False discovery rates were estimated in a later analysis by permuting HLA or CMV assignments 20 times. In a later analysis, co-occurring TCRs were grouped using DBSCAN, and TCRdist sequence similarity was added for clustering within HLA-allele-positive subsets. Repertoires with fewer than 30,000 or more than 120,000 public chains, plus five repertoires with anomalous nucleotide sharing, were excluded from co-occurrence clustering. TCRdb provides this immuneACCESS table in a form limited to in-frame rearrangements. Some clones are lacking; in checked studies, under half of them reflect an unresolved V gene, and why the rest are absent is not known. The V and J calls and clone size come from that table; D and trimming were worked out from the DNA. For this sample the table gives 150,000 to 200,000 clones, of which 75% to 90% were detected only once. The ten biggest clones cover 0.9% to 1.2% of the sample.

The CDR3 runs 12 residues from the cysteine to the phenylalanine. Left in the record is the CDR3 DNA by itself, 36 bases read in frame from the first base. V is cut by 2 bases and J by 8 bases, and the space between the germline ends is 10 bases. As encoded in the germline V gene (reference sequence), CDR1 is GTSNPN while CDR2 is SVGIG. The cohort consisted of some 670 healthy bone marrow donors. All cohort members were sampled while nominally healthy, although unrecorded immune exposures were likely present. The donor was CMV seronegative and belonged to the group of 350 to 400 seronegative cohort members. A peripheral blood sample was collected from each donor, and TCR beta sequencing was performed on peripheral blood mononuclear cells. Genomic DNA extraction from the blood cell samples was performed with the Qiagen DNeasy Blood Extraction Kit.

The sample was PBMCs. The receptor's source is a boy under 10 years old in good health and CMV-seronegative. The chain couples TRBV30 to TRBJ2-1, with the D gene not confidently named. The nucleotide sequence reads TGTGCCTGGAGTCCGCAGGTCGATGAGCAGTTCTTC. Translated, it gives CAWSPQVDEQFF.